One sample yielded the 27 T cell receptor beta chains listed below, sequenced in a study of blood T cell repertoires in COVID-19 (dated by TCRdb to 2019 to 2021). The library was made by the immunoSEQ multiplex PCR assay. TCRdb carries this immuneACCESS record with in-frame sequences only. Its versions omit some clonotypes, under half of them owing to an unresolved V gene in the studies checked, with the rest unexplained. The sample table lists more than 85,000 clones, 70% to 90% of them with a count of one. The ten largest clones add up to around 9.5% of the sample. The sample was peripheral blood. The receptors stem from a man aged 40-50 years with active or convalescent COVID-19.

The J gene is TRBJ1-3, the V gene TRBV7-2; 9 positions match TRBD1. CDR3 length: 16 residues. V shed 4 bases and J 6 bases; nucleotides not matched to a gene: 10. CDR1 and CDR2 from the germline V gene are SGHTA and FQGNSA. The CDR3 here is CASSSDANRGPNTIYF. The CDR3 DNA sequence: TGTGCCAGCAGCTCTGACGCGAACAGGGGGCCAAACACCATATATTTT. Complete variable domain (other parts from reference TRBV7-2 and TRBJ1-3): GAGVSQSPSNKVTEKGKDVELRCDPISGHTALYWYRQSLGQGLEFLIYFQGNSAPDKSGLPSDRFSAERTGGSVSTLTIQRTQQEDSAVYLCASSSDANRGPNTIYFGEGSWLTVV.

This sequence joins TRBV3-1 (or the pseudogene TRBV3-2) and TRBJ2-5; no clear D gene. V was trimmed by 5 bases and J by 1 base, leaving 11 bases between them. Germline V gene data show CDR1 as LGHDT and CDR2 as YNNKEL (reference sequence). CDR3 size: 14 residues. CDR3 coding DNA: TGTGCCAGCAGCTATCGACATTCCCAAGAGACCCAGTACTTC. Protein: CASSYRHSQETQYF.

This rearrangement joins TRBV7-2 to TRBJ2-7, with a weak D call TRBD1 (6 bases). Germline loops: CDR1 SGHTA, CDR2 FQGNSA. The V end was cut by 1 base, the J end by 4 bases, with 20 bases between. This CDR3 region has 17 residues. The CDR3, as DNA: TGTGCCAGCAGCTTAGGTCAAGGTGACAGGAGGAAATACGAGCAGTACTTC. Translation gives CASSLGQGDRRKYEQYF.

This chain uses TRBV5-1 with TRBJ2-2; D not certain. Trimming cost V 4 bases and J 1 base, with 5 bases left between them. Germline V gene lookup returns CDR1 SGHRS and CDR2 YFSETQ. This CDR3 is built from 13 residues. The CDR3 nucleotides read TGCGCCAGCAGCAGACAGAACACCGGGGAGCTGTTTTTT. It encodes CASSRQNTGELFF.

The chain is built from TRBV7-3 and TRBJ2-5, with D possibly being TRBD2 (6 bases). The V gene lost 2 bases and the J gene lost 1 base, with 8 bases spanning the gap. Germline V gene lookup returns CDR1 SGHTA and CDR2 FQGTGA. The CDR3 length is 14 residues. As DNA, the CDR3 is TGTGCCAGCAGCTTAGTGGGGGGCCAAGAGACCCAGTACTTC. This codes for CASSLVGGQETQYF.

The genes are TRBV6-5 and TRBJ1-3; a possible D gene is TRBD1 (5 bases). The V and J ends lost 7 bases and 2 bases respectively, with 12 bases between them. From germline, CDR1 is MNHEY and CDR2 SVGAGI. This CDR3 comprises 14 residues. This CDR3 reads CASTLDSPGNTIYF. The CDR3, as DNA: TGTGCCAGCACCTTAGACAGTCCTGGAAACACCATATATTTT.

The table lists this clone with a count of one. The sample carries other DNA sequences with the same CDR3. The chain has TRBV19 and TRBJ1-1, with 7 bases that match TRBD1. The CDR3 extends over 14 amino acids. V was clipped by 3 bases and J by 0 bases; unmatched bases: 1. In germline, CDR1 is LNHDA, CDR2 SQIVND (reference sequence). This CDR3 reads CASSITGVNTEAFF. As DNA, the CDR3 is TGTGCCAGTAGTATCACAGGGGTGAACACTGAAGCTTTCTTT.

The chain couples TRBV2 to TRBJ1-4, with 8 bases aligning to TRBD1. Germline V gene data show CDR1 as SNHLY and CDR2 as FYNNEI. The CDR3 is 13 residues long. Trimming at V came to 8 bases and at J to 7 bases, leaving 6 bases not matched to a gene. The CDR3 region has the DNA TGTGCCAGCCTCTACAGGGGGACTGAAAAACTGTTTTTT. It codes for CASLYRGTEKLFF.

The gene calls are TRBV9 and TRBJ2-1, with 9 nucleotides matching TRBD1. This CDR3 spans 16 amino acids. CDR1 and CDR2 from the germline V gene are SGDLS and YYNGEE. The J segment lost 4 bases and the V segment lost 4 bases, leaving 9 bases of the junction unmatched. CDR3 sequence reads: CASSIRRDRVYNEQFF. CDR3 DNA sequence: TGTGCCAGCAGCATTCGCCGGGACAGGGTATACAATGAGCAGTTCTTC.

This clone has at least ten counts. Here the CDR3 reads CASSDLYRESYNEQFF. Written as DNA, the CDR3 is TGTGCCAGCAGCGACTTGTACAGGGAATCCTACAATGAGCAGTTCTTC. The chain joins TRBV7-9 to TRBJ2-1; D is perhaps TRBD1 (6 bases). V was pared by 5 bases and J by 1 base, with 15 bases between. CDR3 size: 16 residues. Germline CDR1 is SEHNR and CDR2 is FQNEAQ (reference sequence).

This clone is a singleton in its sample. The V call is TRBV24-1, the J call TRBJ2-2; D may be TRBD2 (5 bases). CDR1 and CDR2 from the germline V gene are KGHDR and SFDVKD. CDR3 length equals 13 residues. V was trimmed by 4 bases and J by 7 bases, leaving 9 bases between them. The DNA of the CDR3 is TGTGCCACCAGTGACCGGACTGTCGGGGAGCTGTTTTTT. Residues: CATSDRTVGELFF.

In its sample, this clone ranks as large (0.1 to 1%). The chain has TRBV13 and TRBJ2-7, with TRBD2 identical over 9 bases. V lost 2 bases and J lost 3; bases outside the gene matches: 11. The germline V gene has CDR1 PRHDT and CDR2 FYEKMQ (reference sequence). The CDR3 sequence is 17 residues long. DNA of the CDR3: TGTGCCAGCAGCTTAAGAACGGCTAGCGGGAATGACTACGAGCAGTACTTC. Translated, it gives CASSLRTASGNDYEQYF.

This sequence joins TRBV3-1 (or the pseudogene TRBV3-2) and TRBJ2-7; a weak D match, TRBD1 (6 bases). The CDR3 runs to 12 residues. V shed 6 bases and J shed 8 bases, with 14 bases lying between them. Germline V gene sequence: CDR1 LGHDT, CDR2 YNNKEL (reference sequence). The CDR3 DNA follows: TGTGCCAGCAGTAACAGGGTCGGAAAGCAGTACTTC. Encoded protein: CASSNRVGKQYF.

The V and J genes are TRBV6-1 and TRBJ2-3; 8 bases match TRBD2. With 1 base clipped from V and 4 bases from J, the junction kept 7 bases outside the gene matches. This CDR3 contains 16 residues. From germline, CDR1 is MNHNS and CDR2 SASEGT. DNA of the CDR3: TGTGCCAGCAGTGAAGGTATCGGCGGGGGGCCAGATACGCAGTATTTT. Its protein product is CASSEGIGGGPDTQYF.

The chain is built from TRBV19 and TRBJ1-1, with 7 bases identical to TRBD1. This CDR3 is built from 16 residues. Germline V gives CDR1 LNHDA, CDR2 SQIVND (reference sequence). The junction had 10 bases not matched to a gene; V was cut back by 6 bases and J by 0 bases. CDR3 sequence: CASRQDLGQMNTEAFF. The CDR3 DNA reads TGTGCCAGTAGGCAAGATCTGGGACAGATGAACACTGAAGCTTTCTTT.

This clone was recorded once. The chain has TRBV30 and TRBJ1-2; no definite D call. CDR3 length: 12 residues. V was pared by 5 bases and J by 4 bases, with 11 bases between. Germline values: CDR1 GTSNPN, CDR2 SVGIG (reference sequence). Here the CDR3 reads CAWARESYGYTF. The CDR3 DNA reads TGTGCCTGGGCTCGGGAATCCTATGGCTACACCTTC.

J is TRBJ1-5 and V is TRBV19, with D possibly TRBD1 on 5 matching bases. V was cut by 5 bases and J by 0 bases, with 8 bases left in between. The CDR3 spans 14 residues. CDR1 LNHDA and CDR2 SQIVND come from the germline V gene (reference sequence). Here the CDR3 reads CASSPGHSNQPQHF. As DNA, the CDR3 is TGTGCCAGTAGTCCCGGACATAGCAATCAGCCCCAGCATTTT.

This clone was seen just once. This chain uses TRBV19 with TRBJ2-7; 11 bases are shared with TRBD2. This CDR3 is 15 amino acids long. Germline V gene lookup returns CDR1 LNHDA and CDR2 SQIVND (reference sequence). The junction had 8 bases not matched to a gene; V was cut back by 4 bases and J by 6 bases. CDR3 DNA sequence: TGTGCCAGTAGTACCATAGCGGGGGGGCCCGGCGAGCAGTACTTC. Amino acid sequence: CASSTIAGGPGEQYF.

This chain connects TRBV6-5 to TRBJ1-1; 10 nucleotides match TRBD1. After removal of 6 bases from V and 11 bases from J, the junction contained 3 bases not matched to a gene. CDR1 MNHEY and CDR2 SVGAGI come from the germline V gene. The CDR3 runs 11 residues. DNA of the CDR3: TGTGCCAGCAGGGGACAGGGGAGGGCTTTCTTT. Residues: CASRGQGRAFF.

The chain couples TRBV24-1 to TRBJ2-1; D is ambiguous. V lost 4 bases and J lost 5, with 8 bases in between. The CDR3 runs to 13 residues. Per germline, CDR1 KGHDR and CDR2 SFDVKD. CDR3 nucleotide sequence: TGTGCCACCAGTGAGACTTCTAACAATGAGCAGTTCTTC. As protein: CATSETSNNEQFF.

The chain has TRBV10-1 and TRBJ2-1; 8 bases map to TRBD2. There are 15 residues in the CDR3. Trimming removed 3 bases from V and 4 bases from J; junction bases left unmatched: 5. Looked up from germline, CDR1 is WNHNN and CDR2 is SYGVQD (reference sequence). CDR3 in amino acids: CASSETAGAYNEQFF. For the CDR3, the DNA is TGCGCCAGCAGTGAAACAGCGGGGGCGTACAATGAGCAGTTCTTC.

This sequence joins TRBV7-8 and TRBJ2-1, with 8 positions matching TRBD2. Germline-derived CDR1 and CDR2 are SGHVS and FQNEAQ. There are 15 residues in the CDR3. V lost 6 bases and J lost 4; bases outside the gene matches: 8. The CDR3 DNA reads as TGTGCCAGCAGACTCCCCCCGGGGGGGTACAATGAGCAGTTCTTC. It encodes CASRLPPGGYNEQFF. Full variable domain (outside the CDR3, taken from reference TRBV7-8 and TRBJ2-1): GAGVSQSPRYKVAKRGQDVALRCDPISGHVSLFWYQQALGQGPEFLTYFQNEAQLDKSGLPSDRFFAERPEGSVSTLKIQRTQQEDSAVYLCASRLPPGGYNEQFFGPGTRLTVL.

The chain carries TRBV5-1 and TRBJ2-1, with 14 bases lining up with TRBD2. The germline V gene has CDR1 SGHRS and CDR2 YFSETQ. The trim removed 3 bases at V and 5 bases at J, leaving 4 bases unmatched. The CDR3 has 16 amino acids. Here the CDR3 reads CASSWTSGGLDNEQFF. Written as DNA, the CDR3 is TGCGCCAGCAGCTGGACTAGCGGGGGGCTTGACAATGAGCAGTTCTTC. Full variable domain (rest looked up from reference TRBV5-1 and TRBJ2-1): KAGVTQTPRYLIKTRGQQVTLSCSPISGHRSVSWYQQTPGQGLQFLFEYFSETQRNKGNFPGRFSGRQFSNSRSEMNVSTLELGDSALYLCASSWTSGGLDNEQFFGPGTRLTVL.

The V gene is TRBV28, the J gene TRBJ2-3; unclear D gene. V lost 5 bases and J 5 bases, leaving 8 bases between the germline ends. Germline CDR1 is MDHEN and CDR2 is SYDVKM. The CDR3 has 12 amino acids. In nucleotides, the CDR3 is TGTGCCAGCAGTCGCAATAGAGATACGCAGTATTTT. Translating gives CASSRNRDTQYF.

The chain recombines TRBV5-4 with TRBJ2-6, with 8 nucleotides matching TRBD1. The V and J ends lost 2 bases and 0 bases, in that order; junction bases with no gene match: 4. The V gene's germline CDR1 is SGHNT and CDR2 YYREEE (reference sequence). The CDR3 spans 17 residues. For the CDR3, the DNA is TGTGCCAGCAGCTTCTGGGACAGGCGCTCTGGGGCCAACGTCCTGACTTTC. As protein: CASSFWDRRSGANVLTF.

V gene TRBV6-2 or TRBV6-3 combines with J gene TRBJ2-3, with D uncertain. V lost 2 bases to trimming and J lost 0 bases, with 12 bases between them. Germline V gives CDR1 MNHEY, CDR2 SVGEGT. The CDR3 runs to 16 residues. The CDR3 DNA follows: TGTGCCAGCAGTTACGGGCAGACCGCTAGCACAGATACGCAGTATTTT. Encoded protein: CASSYGQTASTDTQYF.

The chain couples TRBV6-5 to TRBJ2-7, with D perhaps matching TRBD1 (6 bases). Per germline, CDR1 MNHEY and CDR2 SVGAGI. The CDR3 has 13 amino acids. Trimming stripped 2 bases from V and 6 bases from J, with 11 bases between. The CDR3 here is CASSYQGWGEQYF. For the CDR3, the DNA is TGTGCCAGCAGTTACCAGGGGTGGGGCGAGCAGTACTTC.